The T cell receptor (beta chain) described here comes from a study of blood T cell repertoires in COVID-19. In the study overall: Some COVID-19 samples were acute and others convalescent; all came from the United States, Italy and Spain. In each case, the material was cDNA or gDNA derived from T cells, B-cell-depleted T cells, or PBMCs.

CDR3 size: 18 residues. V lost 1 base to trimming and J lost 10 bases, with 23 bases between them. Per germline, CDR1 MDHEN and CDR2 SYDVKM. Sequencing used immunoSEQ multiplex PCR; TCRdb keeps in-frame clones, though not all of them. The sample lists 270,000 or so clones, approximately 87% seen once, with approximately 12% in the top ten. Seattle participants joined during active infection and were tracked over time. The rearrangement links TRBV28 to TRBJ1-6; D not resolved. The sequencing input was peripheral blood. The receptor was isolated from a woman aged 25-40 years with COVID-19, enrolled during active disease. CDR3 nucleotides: TGTGCCAGCAGTTTATTTAGTGGGCCCCGGGGATTACGCTCACCCCTCCACTTT. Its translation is CASSLFSGPRGLRSPLHF. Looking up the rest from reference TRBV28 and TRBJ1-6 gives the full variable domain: DVKVTQSSRYLVKRTGEKVFLECVQDMDHENMFWYRQDPGLGLRLIYFSYDVKMKEKGDIPEGYSVSREKKERFSLILESASTNQTSMYLCASSLFSGPRGLRSPLHFGNGTRLTVT.